This T cell receptor (beta chain) was captured in a study of cytomegalovirus exposure and HLA in healthy donors. Overall study context: Inside one of the first data releases sat about 85 million unique TCRs taken from HLA-typed donors. In terms of ancestry, the Caucasian-associated cluster contained roughly 81% of the roughly 360 genotyped donors. Whole-study findings and limits: Compared with the roughly 700-donor mean, an Asian-associated ancestry cluster reportedly had fewer N-insertions, according to a later analysis. In a later analysis, several top co-occurrence clusters appeared linked to parvovirus B19, influenza, CMV and Epstein-Barr virus.

The sample holds one count of this clone. Its antigen remains unknown. This PCR relied on a set of 60 Vbeta primers and 13 Jbeta primers. The repertoire was sequenced with immunoSEQ multiplex PCR; TCRdb's copy has only in-frame clones and lacks some. The sample lists roughly 120,000 clones, around three quarters occurring once. Germline V gene sequence: CDR1 SGHDT, CDR2 YYEEEE. Trimming stripped 5 bases from V and 0 bases from J, with 15 bases between. The length of the CDR3 is 15 residues. Sequenced material: PBMCs. The receptor was derived from a woman between 40 and 50 years old in good health and CMV-seropositive. This chain links TRBV5-6 with TRBJ2-7; D not resolved. CDR3 amino acids: CASSLSRTDSYEQYF. CDR3 nucleotides: TGTGCCAGCAGTCTATCGAGAACTGACTCCTACGAGCAGTACTTC. The full variable domain, its missing parts supplied by reference TRBV5-6 and TRBJ2-7, is DAGVTQSPTHLIKTRGQQVTLRCSPKSGHDTVSWYQQALGQGPQFIFQYYEEEERQRGNFPDRFSGHQFPNYSSELNVNALLLGDSALYLCASSLSRTDSYEQYFGPGTRLTVT.